This T cell receptor beta chain appears in the sequencing data of a study of cytomegalovirus exposure and HLA in healthy donors. This clone showed up just a few times. The antigen remains undetermined. Study results and caveats: Presence/absence comparisons presumed near-even sequencing depth among donors. Altogether, 150 to 200 TCR beta chains were recorded as cytomegalovirus-associated. A reported reduction in N-insertions relative to the approximately 690-donor mean was seen in an Asian-associated ancestry cluster in a later analysis.

Use of 60 Vbeta and 13 Jbeta primers characterized the PCR. Generated by immunoSEQ multiplex PCR, the TCRdb table keeps only in-frame clones and is missing some. Of under 130,000 clones detected, about 59% appear once; the ten largest clones hold over 3.5%. V lost 4 bases, J lost 6 bases, and 7 bases stayed unmatched. Per the germline V gene, CDR1 is LNHNV and CDR2 is YYDKDF (reference sequence). The CDR3 has 14 amino acids. The specimen was PBMCs. The TCR comes from a man between 25 and 39 years old in good health and CMV-seropositive. The V and J genes are TRBV15 and TRBJ2-3; 7 nucleotides match TRBD1. CDR3 region: CATSINRGGDTQYF. The CDR3 nucleotides are TGTGCCACCAGCATTAACAGGGGCGGGGATACGCAGTATTTT.